What follows describes a single T cell receptor (beta chain). Its antigen remains unidentified. Per-nucleotide qualities are absent, and no much larger clonotype sits a single base away. The CDR3 has 16 amino acids, counting the end cysteine and phenylalanine. Of all the DNA, just the CDR3 is kept, 48 bases in frame from base 1. The germline V gene yields SGDLS for CDR1 and YYNGEE for CDR2. Germline trimming amounts to 3 bases on V and 3 bases on J, with 8 as the count of junction bases outside the gene matches. The source of the sample is a study of blood T cell repertoires in COVID-19 (dated by TCRdb to 2020 to 2022). Study-level background: Samples from collaborators originated in the United States, Italy and Spain and spanned both the acute and convalescent phases of COVID-19. The prospective study material was composed of cDNA or gDNA derived from T cells, B-cell-depleted T cells, or PBMCs. Subjects who had been exposed to COVID-19, were actively infected with it, or had recovered from it provided the deeply sampled blood TCRbeta repertoires that made up the dataset. A freely available public database, intended as a resource for researchers studying the immune response to SARS-CoV-2, is where the repertoires were released. The samples were drawn from two sources: the first 160 participants of the ongoing ImmuneRACE study, and fewer than 1,500 subjects contributed by 6 global collaborators. A de-identified subject ID, COVID-19 status, age in years and sex were almost always included in the sample metadata. Where available, HLA class I and class II types were taken from metadata supplied by the sample provider and were not determined by assay-based typing.

TCRbeta CDR3 regions were amplified from genomic DNA by means of the immunoSEQ Assay, a bias-controlled multiplex PCR. The paper's processing steps were these. Within the assay, amplification of reference gene primers was used to estimate how many nucleated cells each sample contained. To quantify the absolute abundance of each unique TCRbeta CDR3 rearrangement, sequence reads were collapsed and filtered. For each sample, productive Simpson clonality was calculated as the square root of Simpson's diversity index over productive rearrangements. Held by TCRdb, this immuneACCESS table contains in-frame sequences only and omits some clones. Under half of the omission traces to an unresolved V gene where checked; the cause of the rest is unknown. Clone size and V and J calls were adopted from that table, with D and trimming inferred from the DNA. Here the sample has some 290,000 clones; 90% to 95% occur a single time. The top ten constitute roughly 3.9% of the sample.

Participants in the prospective study were aged 18 to 89 years, lived in 20 to 30 United States geographic areas, and enrolled through a virtual design. Cohort assignment in the prospective study relied on participant-reported clinical history from a screening survey and a study questionnaire. Exposed participants were defined as having been in contact with someone with a PCR-confirmed or clinician-diagnosed COVID-19 case within 2 weeks of study entry. Mobile phlebotomists in the prospective study collected whole blood, serum and a nasopharyngeal or oropharyngeal swab from every participant. Participants in the prospective study had the option to provide additional blood draws and questionnaires over a 2-month period. Prospective study blood samples were shipped either frozen or at room temperature before DNA extraction. Overall study results and their limits: Clinical and demographic metadata were provided uncurated, with the amount varying by source and participant.

This TCR was sampled from a woman in her thirties who had been exposed to COVID-19. Sequenced material: PBMCs or T cells enriched from blood (not recorded which). The V gene is TRBV9 and the J gene is TRBJ2-3, with 9 middle bases fitting TRBD1. The CDR3 reads as follows: CASSERQGDPTDTQYF. In nucleotide form, the sequence is TGTGCCAGCAGCGAGAGACAGGGGGACCCAACAGATACGCAGTATTTT.